These 22 T cell receptor beta chains were all obtained from the same sample, sequenced in a study of beta chain features in type 1 diabetes. The investigators reverse transcribed all of the isolated RNA, so they sequenced expressed TCRB transcripts. The protocol was immunoSEQ multiplex PCR, while the TCRdb copy is restricted to in-frame clones and leaves out a portion. This table has more than 300,000 clones, about 12% appearing once. These receptors' targets are unknown. Overall study results and limits: In all four CD4+ subsets, TCRB CDR3 length was significantly, moderately reduced in type 1 diabetes.

The sample comprised naive CD4+ T cells from blood. Every receptor here comes from a woman younger than 35 with type 1 diabetes.

This clone came up a few times. The chain combines TRBV4-3 with TRBJ1-5; TRBD1 is a possible D gene (5 bases). The CDR3 has 15 amino acids. Germline V gene data show CDR1 as LGHNA and CDR2 as YSLEER. Trimming removed 3 bases from V and 6 bases from J, with 15 bases in between. Here the CDR3 reads CASSHDLGVTQPQHF. The CDR3 DNA reads as TGCGCCAGCAGCCACGACCTAGGGGTCACTCAGCCCCAGCATTTT.

The chain uses TRBV5-6 and TRBJ1-5, with a tentative D call TRBD1 (6 bases). Germline V CDR1 and CDR2: SGHDT, YYEEEE. The CDR3 totals 13 residues. Trimming pared 1 base from V and 7 bases from J, leaving 9 bases between. The CDR3 is CASSLSTGQPQHF. The CDR3 DNA follows: TGTGCCAGCAGCTTGAGTACAGGGCAGCCCCAGCATTTT.

This clone showed up just a few times. The rearrangement links TRBV10-3 to TRBJ1-1; 8 nucleotides match TRBD1. Germline V gene data show CDR1 as ENHRY and CDR2 as SYGVKD. The V segment lost 8 bases and the J segment 1 base; nucleotides outside the gene matches: 6. CDR3 length: 14 amino acids. CDR3 loop: CAIRMGTGNTEAFF. CDR3 DNA sequence: TGTGCCATCCGGATGGGGACAGGGAACACTGAAGCTTTCTTT.

The chain joins TRBV4-3 to TRBJ1-4, with D uncertain. V lost 0 bases and J lost 5, with 13 bases in between. The CDR3 extends over 16 amino acids. CDR1 is LGHNA and CDR2 is YSLEER in the germline V gene. CDR3 in amino acids: CASSQDSGTGNEKLFF. The DNA for the CDR3 is TGCGCCAGCAGCCAAGATTCCGGTACCGGGAATGAAAAACTGTTTTTT.

This clone was counted between two and nine times. The junction departs from germline at one end; a sequencing error may be responsible. The J gene is TRBJ1-1, the V gene TRBV9; TRBD1 aligns across 7 bases. CDR3 length: 13 amino acids. Looked up from germline, CDR1 is SGDLS and CDR2 is YYNGEE. CDR3 sequence (DNA): TGTGCCAGCAGCAAACAGGGGAACGCTGAAGCTTTCTTT. Protein sequence: CASSKQGNAEAFF. The variable domain in full, completed from reference TRBV9 and TRBJ1-1, reads DSGVTQTPKHLITATGQRVTLRCSPRSGDLSVYWYQQSLDQGLQFLIQYYNGEERAKGNILERFSAQQFPDLHSELNLSSLELGDSALYFCASSKQGNAEAFFGQGTRLTVV.

This clone came up a few times. The chain carries TRBV9 and TRBJ2-7; D unresolved. CDR1 is SGDLS and CDR2 is YYNGEE in the germline V gene. V lost 7 bases to trimming and J lost 3 bases, with 11 bases between them. The CDR3 loop spans 12 amino acids. CDR3 DNA sequence: TGTGCCAGCGGCCGGCCGGGCTACGAGCAGTACTTC. This translates into CASGRPGYEQYF.

This chain links TRBV9 with TRBJ2-1; 15 nucleotides match TRBD2. The junction had 1 base not matched to a gene; V was cut back by 0 bases and J by 3 bases. The germline V gene has CDR1 SGDLS and CDR2 YYNGEE. CDR3 length equals 17 residues. The CDR3 loop reads CASSVGTSGRGYNEQFF. CDR3 in DNA: TGTGCCAGCAGCGTAGGGACTAGCGGGAGGGGCTACAATGAGCAGTTCTTC.

This clone has a handful of counts. The chain uses TRBV28 and TRBJ2-6, with D unresolved. The CDR3 totals 14 residues. Trimming left V 7 bases short and J 0 bases short, with 7 bases between. The germline V gene encodes CDR1 MDHEN and CDR2 SYDVKM. The CDR3, as DNA: TGTGCCAGCATGGCTCACTCTGGGGCCAACGTCCTGACTTTC. Its translation is CASMAHSGANVLTF.

This chain uses TRBV25-1 with TRBJ1-1, with D uncertain. V shed 2 bases and J shed 11 bases, with 12 bases lying between them. Germline CDR1 and CDR2: MGHDK and SYGVNS. There are 12 residues in the CDR3. CDR3 sequence (DNA): TGTGCCAGCAGTGAACAGACCCGCGGGGCTTTCTTT. Its protein is CASSEQTRGAFF.

The V and J genes are TRBV5-4 and TRBJ1-1; 9 nucleotides agree with TRBD1. The CDR3 covers 14 residues. The germline gives CDR1 SGHNT, CDR2 YYREEE (reference sequence). Trimming cost V 4 bases and J 1 base; bases outside gene matches: 2. The CDR3 nucleotides read TGTGCCAGCAGCAAGGACAGGGGGAACACTGAAGCTTTCTTT. It yields the protein CASSKDRGNTEAFF.

The V gene is TRBV12-5, the J gene TRBJ2-1, with unresolved D. V lost 0 bases, J lost 8 bases, and 5 bases lay in between. Germline loops: CDR1 LGHNT, CDR2 FRNRAP. This CDR3 spans 12 amino acids. The DNA of the CDR3 is TGTGCTAGTGGTTTGGTAGAGTATGAGCAGTTCTTC. Encoded protein: CASGLVEYEQFF.

This clone was found a few times. J is TRBJ2-3 and V is TRBV28, with TRBD1 as a possible D gene (5 bases). The CDR3 is 14 amino acids. The germline V and J ends were trimmed by 2 bases and 4 bases, with 10 bases remaining between them. Germline CDR1 MDHEN, CDR2 SYDVKM. The CDR3 DNA reads as TGTGCCAGCAGTTTAATACCAGGGCCAGATACGCAGTATTTT. Its protein product is CASSLIPGPDTQYF.

V usage is TRBV28 and J usage is TRBJ1-5; 7 nucleotides line up with TRBD1. Losses at the gene ends were 5 bases for V and 6 bases for J; bases not matched to a gene: 10. The CDR3 covers 15 residues. Germline CDR1 MDHEN, CDR2 SYDVKM. CDR3 region: CASSPTGVGGQPQHF. CDR3 nucleotide sequence: TGTGCCAGCAGTCCTACAGGGGTCGGCGGTCAGCCCCAGCATTTT.

The chain has TRBV6-1 and TRBJ2-1; 7 bases are a match to TRBD1. Trimming removed 1 base from V and 0 bases from J; junction bases left unmatched: 3. The CDR3 has 16 amino acids. The germline V gene encodes CDR1 MNHNS and CDR2 SASEGT. Written as DNA, the CDR3 is TGTGCCAGCAGTGAAGGGGACAGTAGCTCCTACAATGAGCAGTTCTTC. This encodes CASSEGDSSSYNEQFF.

This sequence joins TRBV5-6 and TRBJ2-7; D unresolved. The length of the CDR3 is 11 residues. The V gene's germline CDR1 is SGHDT and CDR2 YYEEEE. V was pared by 3 bases and J by 4 bases, with 5 bases between. The CDR3 reads CASSSPYEQYF. CDR3 DNA: TGTGCCAGCAGCTCCCCATACGAGCAGTACTTC.

This clone has more than one count but fewer than ten. This rearrangement joins TRBV14 to TRBJ2-2; 7 bases line up with TRBD2. Trimming cost V 4 bases and J 5 bases; bases outside gene matches: 4. Germline-derived CDR1 and CDR2 are SGHDN and FVKESK. This CDR3 is built from 14 residues. CDR3 DNA: TGTGCCAGCAGCCGACTCGGGGGGACCGGGGAGCTGTTTTTT. Encoded protein: CASSRLGGTGELFF.

This CDR3 is CASSRGEKTDTQYF. For the CDR3, the DNA is TGCGCCAGCAGCCGCGGAGAGAAAACAGATACGCAGTATTTT. The genes are TRBV4-1 and TRBJ2-3; D uncertain. The CDR3 extends over 14 amino acids. Per germline, CDR1 MGHRA and CDR2 YSYEKL. V was cut by 4 bases and J by 3 bases, with 11 bases left in between.

The gene calls are TRBV7-2 and TRBJ1-1, with D uncertain. The CDR3 runs to 14 residues. With 7 bases removed from V and 0 bases from J, the gap between germline ends came to 12 bases. The V gene's germline CDR1 is SGHTA and CDR2 FQGNSA. CDR3 bases: TGTGCCAGCAACCGAGCGACGGTGAACACTGAAGCTTTCTTT. The encoded protein is CASNRATVNTEAFF. The variable domain in full, completed from reference TRBV7-2 and TRBJ1-1, reads GAGVSQSPSNKVTEKGKDVELRCDPISGHTALYWYRQSLGQGLEFLIYFQGNSAPDKSGLPSDRFSAERTGGSVSTLTIQRTQQEDSAVYLCASNRATVNTEAFFGQGTRLTVV.

The chain couples TRBV6-5 to TRBJ2-4; D is perhaps TRBD1 (6 bases). The CDR3 sequence is 15 residues long. Deletions cut 5 bases from V and 7 bases from J, with 18 bases between. Per germline, CDR1 MNHEY and CDR2 SVGAGI. CDR3 protein: CASSRSATGGNIQYF. In DNA form, the CDR3 reads TGTGCCAGCAGTAGAAGCGCGACAGGCGGGAACATTCAGTACTTC.

This clone was counted only a few times. The V call is TRBV29-1, the J call TRBJ1-1, with 8 positions matching TRBD1. Germline loops: CDR1 SQVTM, CDR2 ANQGSEA. The V and J ends lost 1 base and 0 bases, in that order; junction bases with no gene match: 7. The length of the CDR3 is 16 residues. The CDR3 protein is CSVEGRAGGLNTEAFF. The CDR3 DNA is TGCAGCGTTGAAGGTAGGGCAGGGGGCCTGAACACTGAAGCTTTCTTT.

The sample holds a few counts of this clone. The rearrangement links TRBV2 to TRBJ1-2, with 7 bases matching TRBD1. V trimming: 4 bases; J trimming: 4 bases; junction bases outside the gene matches: 3. This CDR3 comprises 13 residues. Germline V gives CDR1 SNHLY, CDR2 FYNNEI. CDR3 sequence (DNA): TGTGCCAGCAGTGTGGGACAGTTCTATGGCTACACCTTC. Translating it yields CASSVGQFYGYTF.

Points on this clone: The sample carries other DNA sequences with the same CDR3. The chain joins TRBV19 to TRBJ2-7; 9 bases are a match to TRBD1. Germline V lookup: CDR1 LNHDA, CDR2 SQIVND (reference sequence). Trimming removed 6 bases from V and 4 bases from J; junction bases left unmatched: 7. The CDR3 loop spans 14 amino acids. CDR3 coding DNA: TGTGCCAGTAGCCGAACCGGGACAGGGTACGAGCAGTACTTC. Its translation is CASSRTGTGYEQYF. Complete variable domain (other parts from reference TRBV19 and TRBJ2-7): DGGITQSPKYLFRKEGQNVTLSCEQNLNHDAMYWYRQDPGQGLRLIYYSQIVNDFQKGDIAEGYSVSREKKESFPLTVTSAQKNPTAFYLCASSRTGTGYEQYFGPGTRLTVT.